This passage covers 7 T cell receptor beta chains from one sample sequenced in a study of PD-L1 blockade in urothelial cancer. This table comes from immunoSEQ multiplex PCR, and its TCRdb copy is limited to in-frame clones, with some not included. The sample carries around 38,000 clones, 75% to 90% recorded once. The time point is: peripheral blood 6 weeks after treatment start. Sequenced material: PBMCs, taken around atezolizumab (anti-PD-L1) treatment. Receptor source: a man aged 60 to 75 with urothelial cancer.

This clone was seen a few times. The chain couples TRBV6-1 to TRBJ1-5; D ambiguous. V was clipped by 3 bases and J by 6 bases, with 3 bases between them. The CDR3 is made up of 11 amino acids. Germline V gene lookup returns CDR1 MNHNS and CDR2 SASEGT. Here the CDR3 DNA reads TGTGCCAGCAGTGACATTCAGCCCCAGCATTTT. Amino acids: CASSDIQPQHF.

The chain joins TRBV5-4 to TRBJ1-2; possibly TRBD1 for D (5 bases). Germline CDR1 is SGHNT and CDR2 is YYREEE (reference sequence). This CDR3 has 15 amino acids. Deletions cut 3 bases from V and 2 bases from J, with 14 bases between. CDR3 sequence (DNA): TGTGCCAGCAGCTCCCGACAGAAACCAAACTATGGCTACACCTTC. Amino acid sequence: CASSSRQKPNYGYTF.

V is TRBV7-2 and J is TRBJ2-7; 11 bases align to TRBD2. Germline loops: CDR1 SGHTA, CDR2 FQGNSA. This CDR3 spans 15 amino acids. Trimming at V came to 1 base and at J to 5 bases, leaving 4 bases not matched to a gene. The CDR3 protein is CASSLVLAGANEQYF. Here the CDR3 DNA reads TGTGCCAGCAGCTTAGTACTAGCGGGGGCCAACGAGCAGTACTTC.

This sequence joins TRBV30 and TRBJ2-4; 10 nucleotides match TRBD2. Trimming removed 2 bases from V and 3 bases from J; junction bases left unmatched: 10. CDR1 and CDR2 from the germline V gene are GTSNPN and SVGIG (reference sequence). The CDR3 is 17 residues long. The CDR3 spells CAWSKREGSLGKNIQYF. The CDR3 bases are TGTGCCTGGAGTAAGCGGGAGGGGTCCCTAGGCAAAAACATTCAGTACTTC.

V gene TRBV15 combines with J gene TRBJ2-1, with 12 bases lining up with TRBD2. Germline lookup yields CDR1 LNHNV and CDR2 YYDKDF (reference sequence). The CDR3 runs to 15 residues. The junction had 5 bases not matched to a gene; V was cut back by 1 base and J by 10 bases. The CDR3, as DNA: TGTGCCACCAGCAGAGGGACTAGCGGGATACAGGAGCAGTTCTTC. Translation: CATSRGTSGIQEQFF. Together with reference TRBV15 and TRBJ2-1, the CDR3 gives the full variable domain: DAMVIQNPRYQVTQFGKPVTLSCSQTLNHNVMYWYQQKSSQAPKLLFHYYDKDFNNEADTPDNFQSRRPNTSFCFLDIRSPGLGDTAMYLCATSRGTSGIQEQFFGPGTRLTVL.

The chain carries TRBV27 and TRBJ2-1; 11 nucleotides line up with TRBD2. Trimming at V came to 7 bases and at J to 2 bases, leaving 4 bases not matched to a gene. Germline V gene sequence: CDR1 MNHEY, CDR2 SMNVEV (reference sequence). This CDR3 comprises 15 residues. This CDR3 reads CASTQLAGAYNEQFF. In DNA form, the CDR3 reads TGTGCCAGCACCCAACTAGCGGGGGCCTACAATGAGCAGTTCTTC.

The chain carries TRBV11-2 and TRBJ1-6, with TRBD1 matching 11 bases. The CDR3 spans 15 residues. Losses at the gene ends were 5 bases for V and 10 bases for J; bases not matched to a gene: 7. The germline V gene encodes CDR1 SGHAT and CDR2 FQNNGV. CDR3 in amino acids: CASSPGQGAYSPLHF. DNA of the CDR3: TGTGCCAGCAGCCCCGGACAGGGGGCTTACTCACCCCTCCACTTT.